This entry lists 14 T cell receptor beta chains sequenced from one sample in a study of shared clonotypes between healthy human individuals. Terminally differentiated effector memory CD45RA+ cells were excluded by CCR7 positive selection of CD45RO-negative cells. TCRdb keeps only in-frame clones here, not all; method: immunoSEQ multiplex PCR. The sample has hundreds of thousands of clones; approximately 96% are singletons. Source material: naive CD8+ T cells sorted from blood. The source is a man aged 30 to 45 in good health.

This clone was picked up one time. CDR3 sequence reads: CASSPETSGRGDEQFF. The CDR3 region has the DNA TGTGCCAGCTCACCGGAGACTAGCGGGAGAGGGGATGAGCAGTTCTTC. J is TRBJ2-1 and V is TRBV18; 12 bases agree with TRBD2. The CDR3 has 16 amino acids. Germline CDR1 is KGHSH and CDR2 is LQKENI. The junction had 8 bases not matched to a gene; V was cut back by 3 bases and J by 8 bases.

This rearrangement joins TRBV27 to TRBJ2-7; D is perhaps TRBD1 (6 bases). This CDR3 contains 14 residues. Trimming removed 7 bases from V and 2 bases from J, with 15 bases in between. CDR1 and CDR2 (germline): MNHEY, SMNVEV (reference sequence). The CDR3 region has the DNA TGTGCCAGCACTTGCCGACAGGACCCCTACGAGCAGTACTTC. Residues: CASTCRQDPYEQYF.

The rearrangement uses TRBV15 and TRBJ2-1; 7 bases are a match to TRBD1. The CDR3 consists of 16 residues. The germline CDR1 and CDR2 sequences are LNHNV and YYDKDF (reference sequence). V gave up 3 bases and J gave up 3 bases; unmatched junction bases: 8. The CDR3 loop is CATSSHPGTVYNEQFF. CDR3 nucleotides: TGTGCCACCAGCAGTCACCCCGGGACAGTCTACAATGAGCAGTTCTTC. Complete variable domain (other parts from reference TRBV15 and TRBJ2-1): DAMVIQNPRYQVTQFGKPVTLSCSQTLNHNVMYWYQQKSSQAPKLLFHYYDKDFNNEADTPDNFQSRRPNTSFCFLDIRSPGLGDTAMYLCATSSHPGTVYNEQFFGPGTRLTVL.

The J gene is TRBJ2-5, the V gene TRBV14; either TRBD1 or TRBD2 may fit D (5 bases each). Per germline, CDR1 SGHDN and CDR2 FVKESK. The CDR3 runs to 15 residues. V lost 0 bases, J lost 5 bases, and 13 bases lay in between. The CDR3 loop reads CASSQEGTPGETQYF. CDR3 DNA: TGTGCCAGCAGCCAAGAGGGGACCCCGGGGGAGACCCAGTACTTC.

This chain joins TRBV29-1 and TRBJ2-7; no firm D call. Germline V gene sequence: CDR1 SQVTM, CDR2 ANQGSEA. The CDR3 extends over 15 amino acids. V was pared by 3 bases and J by 4 bases, with 19 bases between. The CDR3 DNA reads TGCAGCGTTGAGGTCGGACCCGTGGGTCAATACGAGCAGTACTTC. Encoded protein: CSVEVGPVGQYEQYF.

About this clone: Other nucleotide sequences from this sample produce the same CDR3. The V and J genes are TRBV7-8 and TRBJ2-7; no clear D. CDR3 length: 14 residues. With 1 base removed from V and 3 bases from J, the gap between germline ends came to 10 bases. The germline V gene encodes CDR1 SGHVS and CDR2 FQNEAQ. The CDR3 DNA is TGTGCCAGCAGCTTAGGAGGAAGGAGCTACGAGCAGTACTTC. Its translation is CASSLGGRSYEQYF.

The J gene is TRBJ2-1, the V gene TRBV7-2; 7 bases are shared with TRBD2. Germline V gives CDR1 SGHTA, CDR2 FQGNSA. CDR3 size: 17 residues. The trim removed 4 bases at V and 0 bases at J, leaving 9 bases unmatched. CDR3 DNA: TGTGCCAGCAGCTCAGTTAGCGGGCCGCCCTCCTACAATGAGCAGTTCTTC. Protein sequence: CASSSVSGPPSYNEQFF.

The J gene is TRBJ1-5, the V gene TRBV11-2, with D perhaps matching TRBD1 (6 bases). V lost 4 bases to trimming and J lost 2 bases, with 9 bases between them. From germline, CDR1 is SGHAT and CDR2 FQNNGV. CDR3 length: 14 residues. In DNA form, the CDR3 reads TGTGCCAGCAGCTGGGGGCCCGGCAATCAGCCCCAGCATTTT. As protein: CASSWGPGNQPQHF.

V gene TRBV19 combines with J gene TRBJ2-1; D call uncertain. There are 14 residues in the CDR3. CDR1 and CDR2 (germline): LNHDA, SQIVND (reference sequence). V gave up 5 bases and J gave up 0 bases, with 8 bases separating them. This chain's CDR3 is CASSPTSSYNEQFF. DNA of the CDR3: TGTGCCAGTAGTCCAACGAGCTCCTACAATGAGCAGTTCTTC.

The chain employs TRBV21-1 and TRBJ2-1. TRBV21-1 is a listed pseudogene. The CDR3 runs 18 residues. The CDR3 protein is CASYLAWSGPLWYNEQFF. For the CDR3, the DNA is TGTGCCAGCTACCTAGCCTGGTCAGGGCCGCTTTGGTACAATGAGCAGTTCTTC.

V and J are TRBV10-3 and TRBJ2-3, with D perhaps TRBD1 (5 bases). The CDR3 has 12 amino acids. CDR1 and CDR2 (germline): ENHRY, SYGVKD. V lost 6 bases, J lost 5 bases, and 9 bases lay in between. The CDR3 sequence is CAISQGLDTQYF. The CDR3 DNA sequence: TGTGCCATCAGCCAGGGCTTAGATACGCAGTATTTT.

The rearrangement joins TRBV5-1 to TRBJ1-1, with D perhaps matching TRBD1 (5 bases). Trimming took 3 bases from V and 1 from J, leaving 16 bases between them. The CDR3 length is 16 residues. CDR1 is SGHRS and CDR2 is YFSETQ in the germline V gene. In DNA, the CDR3 is TGCGCCAGCAGCTGGCCCCTCCGTGGGGGGAACACTGAAGCTTTCTTT. Protein product: CASSWPLRGGNTEAFF.

The chain recombines TRBV10-1 with TRBJ2-2, with 9 bases aligning to TRBD2. Per the germline V gene, CDR1 is WNHNN and CDR2 is SYGVQD (reference sequence). This CDR3 has 12 amino acids. CDR3 nucleotides: TGCTCGCGGGGGGGCAGTTCCGGGGAGCTGTTTTTT. Amino acids: CSRGGSSGELFF.

This rearrangement joins TRBV27 to TRBJ2-1; no reliable D call. V was shortened by 1 base and J by 8 bases, with 9 bases between the two germline ends. Germline V gene data show CDR1 as MNHEY and CDR2 as SMNVEV (reference sequence). The CDR3 extends over 13 amino acids. The CDR3 DNA is TGTGCCAGCAGTTTATTGAACGGTTATGAGCAGTTCTTC. Amino acid sequence: CASSLLNGYEQFF.